This T cell receptor (beta chain) was found in a study of T cell responses to AZD1222 COVID-19 vaccine. Some clones are missing from TCRdb's copy, which holds only in-frame ones; the method was immunoSEQ multiplex PCR. This table has about 150,000 clones, 91% appearing once. Trimming cost V 3 bases and J 3 bases, with 5 bases left between them. The CDR3 sequence is 11 residues long. Germline CDR1 DFQATT, CDR2 SNEGSKA (reference sequence). The TCR was taken from an adult who received the AZD1222 COVID-19 vaccine. The V and J genes are TRBV20-1 and TRBJ2-5; D is unclear. This material consisted of peripheral blood, taken 28 days after the second AZD1222 dose. In DNA, the CDR3 is TGCAGTGCTAGCCCCAAAGAGACCCAGTACTTC. It translates to CSASPKETQYF.